This T cell receptor beta chain was obtained from a study of PD-1 blockade in mismatch repair-deficient tumors. At the level of the study: Patients had over ten mismatch repair-deficient cancer types and were previously treated and progressing. Whole-study results and caveats: Rapid post-treatment expansion, then contraction, generally preceding radiologic response, marked tumor-resident clones.

Every patient had mismatch repair deficiency by PCR or immunohistochemistry. Produced via immunoSEQ multiplex PCR; TCRdb's table is partial and in-frame only. The sample lists around 110,000 clones, 60% to 85% occurring once. This clone was found a few times. The antigen is undetermined. The source of this sequence is an adult with mismatch repair-deficient cancer. The specimen was peripheral blood, collected approximately 14 months after starting pembrolizumab.

This CDR3 reads CASSQQPDSSYNEQFF. CDR3 bases: TGTGCCAGCAGCCAGCAGCCAGACAGTTCCTACAATGAGCAGTTCTTC. The gene calls are TRBV4-2 and TRBJ2-1, with D possibly being TRBD1 (5 bases). The V gene lost 3 bases and the J gene lost 1 base, with 13 bases spanning the gap. The CDR3 runs to 16 residues. Germline V lookup: CDR1 LGHNA, CDR2 YNFKEQ.